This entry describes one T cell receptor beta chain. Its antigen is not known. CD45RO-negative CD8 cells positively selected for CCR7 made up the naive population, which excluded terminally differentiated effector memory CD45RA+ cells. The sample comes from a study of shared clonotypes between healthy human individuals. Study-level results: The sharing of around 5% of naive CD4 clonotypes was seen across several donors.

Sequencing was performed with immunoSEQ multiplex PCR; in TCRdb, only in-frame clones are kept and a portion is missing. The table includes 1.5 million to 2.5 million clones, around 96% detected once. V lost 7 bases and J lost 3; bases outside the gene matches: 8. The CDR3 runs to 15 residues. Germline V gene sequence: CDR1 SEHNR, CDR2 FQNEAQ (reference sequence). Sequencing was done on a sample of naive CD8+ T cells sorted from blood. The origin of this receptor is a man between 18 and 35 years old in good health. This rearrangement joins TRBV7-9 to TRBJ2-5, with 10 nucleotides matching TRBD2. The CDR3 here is CASTPGLAPKETQYF. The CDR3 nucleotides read TGTGCCAGCACGCCGGGACTAGCGCCCAAAGAGACCCAGTACTTC.